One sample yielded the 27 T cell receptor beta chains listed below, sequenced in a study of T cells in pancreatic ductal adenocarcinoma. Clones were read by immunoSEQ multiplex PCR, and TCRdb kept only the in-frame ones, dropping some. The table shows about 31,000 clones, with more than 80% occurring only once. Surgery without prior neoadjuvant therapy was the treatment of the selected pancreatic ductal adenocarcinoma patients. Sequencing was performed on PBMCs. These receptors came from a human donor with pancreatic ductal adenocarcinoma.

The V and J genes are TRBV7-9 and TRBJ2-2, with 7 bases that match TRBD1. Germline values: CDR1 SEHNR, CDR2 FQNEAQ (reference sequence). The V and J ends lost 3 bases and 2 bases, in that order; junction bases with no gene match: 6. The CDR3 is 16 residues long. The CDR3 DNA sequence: TGTGCCAGCAGCTTTACGACAGGGCACAACACCGGGGAGCTGTTTTTT. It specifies CASSFTTGHNTGELFF.

CDR3 protein: CASSLVGMNTGELFF. Written as DNA, the CDR3 is TGCGCCAGCAGCTTGGTAGGAATGAACACCGGGGAGCTGTTTTTT. The chain recombines TRBV5-1 with TRBJ2-2; D remains ambiguous. Germline-derived CDR1 and CDR2 are SGHRS and YFSETQ. CDR3 length: 15 residues. Between the trimmed V and J ends, which lost 0 bases and 1 base, there was a span of 7 bases. The full variable domain, in which reference TRBV5-1 and TRBJ2-2 provide the parts outside the CDR3, is KAGVTQTPRYLIKTRGQQVTLSCSPISGHRSVSWYQQTPGQGLQFLFEYFSETQRNKGNFPGRFSGRQFSNSRSEMNVSTLELGDSALYLCASSLVGMNTGELFFGEGSRLTVL.

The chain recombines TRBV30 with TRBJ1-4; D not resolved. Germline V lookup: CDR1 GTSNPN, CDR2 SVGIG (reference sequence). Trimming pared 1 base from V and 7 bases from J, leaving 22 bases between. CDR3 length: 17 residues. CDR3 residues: CAWSGSDIRGLGEKLFF. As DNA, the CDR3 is TGTGCCTGGAGTGGTTCTGATATACGTGGTCTTGGTGAAAAACTGTTTTTT. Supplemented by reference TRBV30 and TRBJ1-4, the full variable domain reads SQTIHQWPATLVQPVGSPLSLECTVEGTSNPNLYWYRQAAGRGLQLLFYSVGIGQISSEVPQNLSASRPQDRQFILSSKKLLLSDSGFYLCAWSGSDIRGLGEKLFFGSGTQLSVL.

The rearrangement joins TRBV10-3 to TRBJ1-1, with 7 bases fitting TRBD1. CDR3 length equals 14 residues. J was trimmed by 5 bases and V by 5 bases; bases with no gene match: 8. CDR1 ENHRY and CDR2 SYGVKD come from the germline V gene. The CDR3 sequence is CAISKQGMVTEAFF. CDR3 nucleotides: TGTGCCATCAGTAAACAGGGGATGGTGACTGAAGCTTTCTTT.

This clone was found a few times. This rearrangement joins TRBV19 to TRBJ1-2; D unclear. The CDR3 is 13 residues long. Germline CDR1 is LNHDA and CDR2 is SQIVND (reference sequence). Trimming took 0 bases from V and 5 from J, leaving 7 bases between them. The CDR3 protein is CASSIDLSYGYTF. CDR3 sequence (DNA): TGTGCCAGTAGTATAGATCTGAGTTATGGCTACACCTTC.

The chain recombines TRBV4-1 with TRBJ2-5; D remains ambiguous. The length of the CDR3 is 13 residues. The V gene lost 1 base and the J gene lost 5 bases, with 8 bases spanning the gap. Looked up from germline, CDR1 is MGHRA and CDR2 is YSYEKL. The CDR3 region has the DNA TGCGCCAGCAGCCAAGCACTAATCGAGACCCAGTACTTC. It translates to CASSQALIETQYF.

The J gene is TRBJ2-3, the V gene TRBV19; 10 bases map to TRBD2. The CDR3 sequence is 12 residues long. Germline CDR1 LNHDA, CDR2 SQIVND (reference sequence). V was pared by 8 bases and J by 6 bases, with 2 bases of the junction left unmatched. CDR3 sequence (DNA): TGTGCCAGTCGACTAGCGGGCGATACGCAGTATTTT. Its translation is CASRLAGDTQYF. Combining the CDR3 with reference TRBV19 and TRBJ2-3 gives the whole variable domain DGGITQSPKYLFRKEGQNVTLSCEQNLNHDAMYWYRQDPGQGLRLIYYSQIVNDFQKGDIAEGYSVSREKKESFPLTVTSAQKNPTAFYLCASRLAGDTQYFGPGTRLTVL.

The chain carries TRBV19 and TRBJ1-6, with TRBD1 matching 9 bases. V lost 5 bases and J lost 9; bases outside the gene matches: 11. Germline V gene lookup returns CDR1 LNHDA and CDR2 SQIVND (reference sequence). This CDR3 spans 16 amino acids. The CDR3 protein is CASSGTGRILISPLHF. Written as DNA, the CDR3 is TGTGCCAGTAGTGGGACAGGGAGGATTTTAATTTCACCCCTCCACTTT. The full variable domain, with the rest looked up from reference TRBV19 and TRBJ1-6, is DGGITQSPKYLFRKEGQNVTLSCEQNLNHDAMYWYRQDPGQGLRLIYYSQIVNDFQKGDIAEGYSVSREKKESFPLTVTSAQKNPTAFYLCASSGTGRILISPLHFGNGTRLTVT.

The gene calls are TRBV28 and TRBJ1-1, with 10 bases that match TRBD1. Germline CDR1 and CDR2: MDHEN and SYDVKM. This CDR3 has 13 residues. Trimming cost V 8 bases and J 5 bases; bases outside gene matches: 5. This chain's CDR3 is CASRGQGDTEAFF. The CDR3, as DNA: TGTGCCAGCCGAGGACAGGGGGATACTGAAGCTTTCTTT.

The CDR3, as DNA: TGTGCCAGCAGCTTAGGGTTGGGCTCAGATACGCAGTATTTT. Protein product: CASSLGLGSDTQYF. J is TRBJ2-3 and V is TRBV11-3; D gene ambiguous. There are 14 residues in the CDR3. The V end lost 1 base, the J end lost 4 bases, and 9 bases lay between the germline ends. Germline CDR1 SGHNT, CDR2 YENEEA.

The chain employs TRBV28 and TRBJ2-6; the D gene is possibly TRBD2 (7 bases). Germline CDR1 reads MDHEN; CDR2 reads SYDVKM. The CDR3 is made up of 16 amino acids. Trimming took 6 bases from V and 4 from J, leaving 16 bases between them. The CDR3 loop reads CASSPRGAPGANVLTF. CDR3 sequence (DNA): TGTGCCAGCAGCCCCCGGGGGGCGCCAGGGGCCAACGTCCTGACTTTC.

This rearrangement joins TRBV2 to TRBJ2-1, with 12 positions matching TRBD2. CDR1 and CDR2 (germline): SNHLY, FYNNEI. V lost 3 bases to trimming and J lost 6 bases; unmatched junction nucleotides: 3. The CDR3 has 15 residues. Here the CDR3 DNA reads TGTGCCAGCAGTGACCCGACTAGCGGGAGCAATGAGCAGTTCTTC. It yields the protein CASSDPTSGSNEQFF.

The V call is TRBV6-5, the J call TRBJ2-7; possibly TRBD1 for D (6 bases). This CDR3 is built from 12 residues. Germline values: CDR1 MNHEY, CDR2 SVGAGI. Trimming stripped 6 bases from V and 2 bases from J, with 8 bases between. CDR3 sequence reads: CASSQGTYEQYF. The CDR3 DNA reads TGTGCCAGCAGCCAGGGGACCTACGAGCAGTACTTC.

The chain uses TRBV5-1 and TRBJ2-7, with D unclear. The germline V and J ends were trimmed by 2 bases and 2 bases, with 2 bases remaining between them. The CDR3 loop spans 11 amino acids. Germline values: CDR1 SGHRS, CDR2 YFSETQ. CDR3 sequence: CASSLAYEQYF. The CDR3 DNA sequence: TGCGCCAGCAGCTTAGCCTACGAGCAGTACTTC.

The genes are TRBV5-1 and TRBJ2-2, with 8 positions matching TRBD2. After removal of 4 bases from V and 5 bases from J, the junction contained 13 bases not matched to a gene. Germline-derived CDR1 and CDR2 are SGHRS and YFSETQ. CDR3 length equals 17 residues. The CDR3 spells CASSAGGPTEKTGELFF. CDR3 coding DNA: TGCGCCAGCAGCGCGGGAGGTCCAACGGAGAAAACCGGGGAGCTGTTTTTT. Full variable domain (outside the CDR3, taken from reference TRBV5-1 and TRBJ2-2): KAGVTQTPRYLIKTRGQQVTLSCSPISGHRSVSWYQQTPGQGLQFLFEYFSETQRNKGNFPGRFSGRQFSNSRSEMNVSTLELGDSALYLCASSAGGPTEKTGELFFGEGSRLTVL.

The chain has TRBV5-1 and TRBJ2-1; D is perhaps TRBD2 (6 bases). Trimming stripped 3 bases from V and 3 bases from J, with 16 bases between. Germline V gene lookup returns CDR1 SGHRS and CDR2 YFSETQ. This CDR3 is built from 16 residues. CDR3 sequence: CASSSRGGIFYNEQFF. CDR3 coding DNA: TGCGCCAGCAGCTCCCGTGGCGGGATATTCTACAATGAGCAGTTCTTC.

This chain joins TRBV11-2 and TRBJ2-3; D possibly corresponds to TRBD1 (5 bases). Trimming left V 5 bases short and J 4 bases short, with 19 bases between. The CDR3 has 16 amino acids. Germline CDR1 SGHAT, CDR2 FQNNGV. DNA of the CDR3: TGTGCCAGCAGCCCGATTATCGACAGAGTTTCAGATACGCAGTATTTT. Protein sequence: CASSPIIDRVSDTQYF.

CDR3 in amino acids: CASSQETGYQPQHF. The CDR3 DNA is TGCGCCAGCAGCCAAGAAACCGGATATCAGCCCCAGCATTTT. This chain uses TRBV4-1 with TRBJ1-5, with D unresolved. Germline assignment: CDR1 MGHRA and CDR2 YSYEKL. Trimming took off 0 bases at V and 5 bases at J, with 8 bases between the two ends. The CDR3 totals 14 residues.

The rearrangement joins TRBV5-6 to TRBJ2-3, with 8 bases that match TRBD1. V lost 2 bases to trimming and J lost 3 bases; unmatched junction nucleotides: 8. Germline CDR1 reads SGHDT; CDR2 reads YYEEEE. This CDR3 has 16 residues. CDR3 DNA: TGTGCCAGCAGCTTTGAACAGGGGGTAGGGACAGATACGCAGTATTTT. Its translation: CASSFEQGVGTDTQYF.

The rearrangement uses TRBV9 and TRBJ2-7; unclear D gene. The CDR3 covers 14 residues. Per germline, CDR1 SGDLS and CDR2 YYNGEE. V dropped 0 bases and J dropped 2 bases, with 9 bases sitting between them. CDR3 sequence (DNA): TGTGCCAGCAGCGTAGACAGTACACCCTACGAGCAGTACTTC. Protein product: CASSVDSTPYEQYF.

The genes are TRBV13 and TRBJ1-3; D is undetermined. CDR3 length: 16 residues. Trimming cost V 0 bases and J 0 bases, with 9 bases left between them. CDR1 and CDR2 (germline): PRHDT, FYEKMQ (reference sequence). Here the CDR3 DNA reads TGTGCCAGCAGCTTAGGCGGATCGGGCTCTGGAAACACCATATATTTT. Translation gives CASSLGGSGSGNTIYF.

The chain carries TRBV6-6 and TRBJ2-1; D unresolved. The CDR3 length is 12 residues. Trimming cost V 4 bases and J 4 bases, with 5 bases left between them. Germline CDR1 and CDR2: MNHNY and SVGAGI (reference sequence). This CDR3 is CASSLGYNEQFF. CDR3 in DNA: TGTGCCAGCAGTTTAGGGTACAATGAGCAGTTCTTC.

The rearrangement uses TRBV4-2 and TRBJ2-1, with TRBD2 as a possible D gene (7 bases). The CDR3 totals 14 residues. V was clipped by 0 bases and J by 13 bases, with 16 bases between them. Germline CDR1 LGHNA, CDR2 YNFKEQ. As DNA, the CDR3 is TGTGCCAGCAGCCAAGAGTTGGAGGGAGGGGGTCAGTTCTTC. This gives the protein CASSQELEGGGQFF.

As DNA, the CDR3 is TGCGCCAGCAGCTCCCAAGAGACCCAGTACTTC. Translation gives CASSSQETQYF. The gene calls are TRBV5-1 and TRBJ2-5; D gene ambiguous. The CDR3 consists of 11 residues. V shed 3 bases and J shed 1 base, with 1 base lying between them. Looked up from germline, CDR1 is SGHRS and CDR2 is YFSETQ.

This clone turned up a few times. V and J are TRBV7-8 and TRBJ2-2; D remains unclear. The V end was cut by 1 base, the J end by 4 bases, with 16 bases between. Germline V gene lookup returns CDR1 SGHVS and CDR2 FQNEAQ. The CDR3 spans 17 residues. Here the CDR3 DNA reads TGTGCCAGCAGCTTAGTCGTGGTGTCCAGACTCACCGGGGAGCTGTTTTTT. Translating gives CASSLVVVSRLTGELFF.

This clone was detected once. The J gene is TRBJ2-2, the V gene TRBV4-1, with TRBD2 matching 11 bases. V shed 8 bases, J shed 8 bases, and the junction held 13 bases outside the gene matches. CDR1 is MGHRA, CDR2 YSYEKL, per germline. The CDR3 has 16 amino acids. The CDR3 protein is CASSRKLAGAEGELFF. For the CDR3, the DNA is TGCGCCAGCTCTCGCAAACTAGCGGGAGCGGAGGGGGAGCTGTTTTTT.

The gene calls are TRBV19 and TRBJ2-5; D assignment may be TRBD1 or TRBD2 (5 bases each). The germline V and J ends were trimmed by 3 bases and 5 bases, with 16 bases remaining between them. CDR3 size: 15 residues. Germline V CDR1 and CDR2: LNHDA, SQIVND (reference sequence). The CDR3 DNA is TGTGCCAGTAGTATGGGGGACGCCCTGGGGGAGACCCAGTACTTC. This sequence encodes CASSMGDALGETQYF.